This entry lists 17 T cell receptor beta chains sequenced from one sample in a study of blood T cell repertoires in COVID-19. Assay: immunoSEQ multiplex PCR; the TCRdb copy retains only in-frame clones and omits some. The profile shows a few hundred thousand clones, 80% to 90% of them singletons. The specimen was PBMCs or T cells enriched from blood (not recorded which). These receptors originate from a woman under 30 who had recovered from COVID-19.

This chain's CDR3 is CASSYGTGGDQPQHF. CDR3 DNA sequence: TGTGCCAGCAGTTACGGGACAGGGGGCGATCAGCCCCAGCATTTT. The chain couples TRBV6-5 to TRBJ1-5, with 12 bases identical to TRBD1. CDR1 is MNHEY, CDR2 SVGAGI, per germline. This CDR3 spans 15 amino acids. Trimming at V came to 2 bases and at J to 5 bases, leaving 1 base not matched to a gene.

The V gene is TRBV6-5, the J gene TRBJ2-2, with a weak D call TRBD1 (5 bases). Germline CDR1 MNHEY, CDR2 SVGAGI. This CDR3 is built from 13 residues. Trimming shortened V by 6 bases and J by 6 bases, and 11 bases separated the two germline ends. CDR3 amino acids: CASRTGGSGELFF. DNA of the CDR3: TGTGCCAGCAGAACAGGTGGATCCGGGGAGCTGTTTTTT.

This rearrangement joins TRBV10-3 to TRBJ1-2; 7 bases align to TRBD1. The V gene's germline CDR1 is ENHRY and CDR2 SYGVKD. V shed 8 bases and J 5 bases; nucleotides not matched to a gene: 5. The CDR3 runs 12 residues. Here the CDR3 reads CAIGQARYGYTF. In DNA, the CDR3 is TGTGCCATCGGACAGGCTCGGTATGGCTACACCTTC.

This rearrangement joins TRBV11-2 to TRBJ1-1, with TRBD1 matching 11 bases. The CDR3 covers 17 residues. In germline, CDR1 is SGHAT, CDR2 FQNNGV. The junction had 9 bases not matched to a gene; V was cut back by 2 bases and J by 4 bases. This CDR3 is CASSLWDRGSDGTEAFF. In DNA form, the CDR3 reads TGTGCCAGCAGCTTATGGGACAGGGGGAGTGACGGCACTGAAGCTTTCTTT.

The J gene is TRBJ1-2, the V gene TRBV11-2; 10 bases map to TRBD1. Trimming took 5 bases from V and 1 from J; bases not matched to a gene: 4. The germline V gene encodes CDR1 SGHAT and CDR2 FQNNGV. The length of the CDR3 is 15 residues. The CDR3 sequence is CASSTGTGVNYGYTF. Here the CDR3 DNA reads TGTGCCAGCAGCACTGGGACAGGGGTTAACTATGGCTACACCTTC.

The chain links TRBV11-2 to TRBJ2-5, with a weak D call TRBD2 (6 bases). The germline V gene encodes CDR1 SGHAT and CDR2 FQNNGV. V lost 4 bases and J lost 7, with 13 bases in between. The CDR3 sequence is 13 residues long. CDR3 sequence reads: CASSSGGEGTQYF. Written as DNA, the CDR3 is TGTGCCAGCAGCTCCGGGGGTGAGGGGACCCAGTACTTC.

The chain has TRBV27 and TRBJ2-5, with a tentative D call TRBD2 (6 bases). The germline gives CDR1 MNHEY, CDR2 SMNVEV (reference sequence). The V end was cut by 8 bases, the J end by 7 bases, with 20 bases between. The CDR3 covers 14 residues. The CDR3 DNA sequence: TGTGCCAGCCGATGGGCGGGGTCGGAAGGGACCCAGTACTTC. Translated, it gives CASRWAGSEGTQYF.

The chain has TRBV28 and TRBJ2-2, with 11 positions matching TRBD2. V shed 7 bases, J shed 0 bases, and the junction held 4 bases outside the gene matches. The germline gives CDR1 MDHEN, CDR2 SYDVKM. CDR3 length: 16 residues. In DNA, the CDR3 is TGTGCCAGCACCAATAGCGGGGGGGCGAACACCGGGGAGCTGTTTTTT. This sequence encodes CASTNSGGANTGELFF.

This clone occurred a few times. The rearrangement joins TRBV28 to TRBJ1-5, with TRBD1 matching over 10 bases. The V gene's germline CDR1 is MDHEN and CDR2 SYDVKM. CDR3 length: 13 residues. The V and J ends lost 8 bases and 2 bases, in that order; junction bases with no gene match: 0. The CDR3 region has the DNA TGTGCCAGCGGGACAGGGGGCAATCAGCCCCAGCATTTT. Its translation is CASGTGGNQPQHF.

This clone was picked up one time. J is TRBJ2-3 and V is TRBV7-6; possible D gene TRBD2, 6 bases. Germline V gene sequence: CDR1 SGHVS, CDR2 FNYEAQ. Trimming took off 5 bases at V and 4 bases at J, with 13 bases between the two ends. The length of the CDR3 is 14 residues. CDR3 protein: CASSMRLVSDTQYF. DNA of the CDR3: TGTGCCAGCAGCATGAGACTAGTCTCAGATACGCAGTATTTT.

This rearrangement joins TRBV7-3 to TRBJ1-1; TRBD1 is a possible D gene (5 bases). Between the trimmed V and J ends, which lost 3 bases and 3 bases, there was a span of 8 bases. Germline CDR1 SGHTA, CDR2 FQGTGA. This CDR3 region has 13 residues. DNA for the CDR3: TGTGCCAGCAGCTTTAGACAGCACACTGAAGCTTTCTTT. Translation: CASSFRQHTEAFF.

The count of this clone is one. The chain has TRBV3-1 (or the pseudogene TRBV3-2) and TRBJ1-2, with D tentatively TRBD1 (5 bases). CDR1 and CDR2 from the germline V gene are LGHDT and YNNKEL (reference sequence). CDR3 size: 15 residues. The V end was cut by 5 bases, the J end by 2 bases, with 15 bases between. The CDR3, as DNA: TGTGCCAGCAGCTACGGGACTGGAGTAAACTATGGCTACACCTTC. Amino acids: CASSYGTGVNYGYTF.

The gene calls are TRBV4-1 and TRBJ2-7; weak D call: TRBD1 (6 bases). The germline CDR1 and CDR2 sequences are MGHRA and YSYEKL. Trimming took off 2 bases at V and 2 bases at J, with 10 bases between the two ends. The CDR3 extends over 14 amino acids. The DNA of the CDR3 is TGCGCCAGCAGCCAAAATCAGGGGACCTACGAGCAGTACTTC. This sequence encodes CASSQNQGTYEQYF.

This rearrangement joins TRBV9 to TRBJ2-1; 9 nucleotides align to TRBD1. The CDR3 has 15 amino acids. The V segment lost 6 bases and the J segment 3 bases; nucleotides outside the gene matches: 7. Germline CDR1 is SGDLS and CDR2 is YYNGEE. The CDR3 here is CASTRPGQGYNEQFF. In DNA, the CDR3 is TGTGCCAGCACCCGACCGGGACAGGGCTACAATGAGCAGTTCTTC. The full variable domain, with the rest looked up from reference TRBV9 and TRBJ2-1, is DSGVTQTPKHLITATGQRVTLRCSPRSGDLSVYWYQQSLDQGLQFLIQYYNGEERAKGNILERFSAQQFPDLHSELNLSSLELGDSALYFCASTRPGQGYNEQFFGPGTRLTVL.

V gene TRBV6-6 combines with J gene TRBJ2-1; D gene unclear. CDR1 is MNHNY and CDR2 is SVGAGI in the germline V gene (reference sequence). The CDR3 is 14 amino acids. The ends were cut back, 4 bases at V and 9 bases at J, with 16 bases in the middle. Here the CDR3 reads CASSSGVGVGEQFF. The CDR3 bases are TGTGCCAGCAGTTCTGGAGTAGGTGTTGGTGAGCAGTTCTTC.

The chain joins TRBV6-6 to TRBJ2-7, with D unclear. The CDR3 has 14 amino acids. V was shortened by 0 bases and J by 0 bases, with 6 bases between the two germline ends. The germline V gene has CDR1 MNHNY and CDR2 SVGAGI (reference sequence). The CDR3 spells CASSYSANSYEQYF. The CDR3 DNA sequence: TGTGCCAGCAGTTACTCGGCAAACTCCTACGAGCAGTACTTC.

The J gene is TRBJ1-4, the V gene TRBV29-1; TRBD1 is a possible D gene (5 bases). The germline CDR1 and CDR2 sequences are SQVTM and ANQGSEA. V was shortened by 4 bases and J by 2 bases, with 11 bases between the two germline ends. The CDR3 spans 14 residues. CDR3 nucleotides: TGCAGCGTTGGGGCAGGGCCCACTAATGAAAAACTGTTTTTT. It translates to CSVGAGPTNEKLFF.